The T cell receptor beta chain under discussion was sequenced for a study of shared clonotypes between healthy human individuals. At the level of the study: Two female and a few male donors aged 18 to 49 were enrolled.

The CDR3 has 16 amino acids. Germline V gene sequence: CDR1 SEHNR, CDR2 FQNEAQ (reference sequence). V shed 4 bases and J 6 bases; nucleotides not matched to a gene: 9. The assay was run at deep level. Data came from immunoSEQ multiplex PCR; TCRdb stores just in-frame clones and leaves some out. The data show some 2,100,000 clones, 85% to 95% seen once. Whole-study results and caveats: Generation probabilities of non-shared clonotypes were lower (relative to those shared by all four donors).

Naivety among CD8 cells was defined by CD45RO negativity and positive CCR7 selection, thereby excluding terminally differentiated effector memory CD45RA+ cells. Every contributor of samples was a Caucasian grown-up residing in Nashville, Tennessee. With regard to this clone: Its antigen is not known.

This TCR came from a man between 18 and 29 years old in good health. Some clones in this sample may be carry-over from other donors' samples. The chain links TRBV7-9 to TRBJ2-1, with TRBD2 identical over 10 bases. Input material: naive CD8+ T cells from PBMCs. The CDR3 coding sequence is TGTGCCAGCAGCTCCTGGACTAGCGGAGAATCCAATGAGCAGTTCTTC. It is translated as CASSSWTSGESNEQFF.